One and the same sample provided the 10 T cell receptor beta chains below, sequenced in a study of CD8 T cell repertoires and HIV-1 epitope variants. Using immunoSEQ multiplex PCR, the repertoire was profiled, and TCRdb retains in-frame clones only, with some absent. Among approximately 90,000 clones, approximately 70% were seen once, and the ten largest hold about 26%. The sequencing input was uncultured baseline CD8+ T cells from peripheral blood mononuclear cells (PBMCs). The source is a male donor with HIV.

V gene TRBV6-5 combines with J gene TRBJ1-5; 11 bases agree with TRBD1. Trimming at V came to 6 bases and at J to 5 bases, leaving 3 bases not matched to a gene. This CDR3 region has 14 residues. Germline V CDR1 and CDR2: MNHEY, SVGAGI. The CDR3 region is CASRRTGGDQPQHF. Written as DNA, the CDR3 is TGTGCCAGCAGACGGACAGGGGGCGATCAGCCCCAGCATTTT.

There are a few counts of this clone. The chain uses TRBV27 and TRBJ2-2, with a weak D call TRBD1 (6 bases). The V end lost 6 bases, the J end lost 9 bases, and 17 bases lay between the germline ends. CDR1 is MNHEY and CDR2 is SMNVEV in the germline V gene (reference sequence). The CDR3 consists of 14 residues. CDR3 protein: CASRIVGGSRELFF. The CDR3 bases are TGTGCCAGCAGAATAGTAGGGGGAAGTAGGGAGCTGTTTTTT.

The chain is built from TRBV29-1 and TRBJ2-3; TRBD2 matches 13 bases. CDR3 length equals 15 residues. V was clipped by 6 bases and J by 2 bases; unmatched bases: 5. Germline values: CDR1 SQVTM, CDR2 ANQGSEA. The CDR3 DNA follows: TGCAGCGTAATGGGACTAGCGGGGTACACAGATACGCAGTATTTT. Its protein is CSVMGLAGYTDTQYF.

This clone has just a few counts. The same CDR3 is also encoded by other DNA sequences in this sample. The V and J genes are TRBV5-4 and TRBJ2-5; the D gene could be TRBD1 or TRBD2 (5 bases each). V was pared by 4 bases and J by 5 bases, with 6 bases between. The CDR3 covers 11 residues. Germline values: CDR1 SGHNT, CDR2 YYREEE (reference sequence). The CDR3, as DNA: TGTGCCAGCAGCGGGGGTGAGACCCAGTACTTC. It translates to CASSGGETQYF.

This clone was observed a few times. The chain has TRBV7-2 and TRBJ2-3; the match to TRBD2 covers 7 bases. The J segment lost 2 bases and the V segment lost 7 bases, leaving 12 bases of the junction unmatched. Germline V gene lookup returns CDR1 SGHTA and CDR2 FQGNSA. This CDR3 has 16 amino acids. The CDR3 nucleotides read TGTGCCAGCACCCCCCAGTGGGGGGGATCCACAGATACGCAGTATTTT. Residues: CASTPQWGGSTDTQYF.

The V call is TRBV28, the J call TRBJ2-7, with 9 nucleotides matching TRBD1. Germline CDR1 is MDHEN and CDR2 is SYDVKM. The CDR3 loop spans 14 amino acids. V was clipped by 5 bases and J by 7 bases; unmatched bases: 9. CDR3 DNA sequence: TGTGCCAGCAGTCCCCCCCCGGGACAGGGAGAGCAGTACTTC. Translated: CASSPPPGQGEQYF. Variable domain in full (rest from reference TRBV28 and TRBJ2-7): DVKVTQSSRYLVKRTGEKVFLECVQDMDHENMFWYRQDPGLGLRLIYFSYDVKMKEKGDIPEGYSVSREKKERFSLILESASTNQTSMYLCASSPPPGQGEQYFGPGTRLTVT.

This clone was observed a single time. V and J are TRBV19 and TRBJ1-1; D is possibly TRBD1 (5 bases). Germline loops: CDR1 LNHDA, CDR2 SQIVND (reference sequence). This CDR3 region has 13 residues. V was shortened by 3 bases and J by 4 bases, with 9 bases between the two germline ends. CDR3 in amino acids: CASSIQGSTEAFF. The DNA for the CDR3 is TGTGCCAGTAGTATTCAGGGTTCCACTGAAGCTTTCTTT. The full variable domain, in which reference TRBV19 and TRBJ1-1 provide the parts outside the CDR3, is DGGITQSPKYLFRKEGQNVTLSCEQNLNHDAMYWYRQDPGQGLRLIYYSQIVNDFQKGDIAEGYSVSREKKESFPLTVTSAQKNPTAFYLCASSIQGSTEAFFGQGTRLTVV.

The chain uses TRBV29-1 and TRBJ2-6; D ambiguous. The V and J ends lost 4 bases and 0 bases respectively, with 22 bases between them. The CDR3 spans 19 residues. Germline-derived CDR1 and CDR2 are SQVTM and ANQGSEA. CDR3 residues: CSVGGTSELARSGANVLTF. Here the CDR3 DNA reads TGCAGCGTTGGGGGAACTTCTGAATTGGCACGCTCTGGGGCCAACGTCCTGACTTTC.

The chain uses TRBV4-3 and TRBJ1-1; D gene ambiguous. Germline lookup yields CDR1 LGHNA and CDR2 YSLEER. This CDR3 region has 14 residues. Trimming left V 3 bases short and J 1 base short, with 9 bases between. CDR3: CASSHELANTEAFF. CDR3 bases: TGCGCCAGCAGCCACGAGCTAGCGAACACTGAAGCTTTCTTT.

This clone was seen only a few times. DNA for the CDR3: TGTGCCAGCAGTGAAAACAGAAGGCAGCCCCAGCATTTT. Translation gives CASSENRRQPQHF. This rearrangement joins TRBV6-1 to TRBJ1-5; D is uncertain. Germline CDR1 and CDR2: MNHNS and SASEGT. V was clipped by 2 bases and J by 7 bases, with 9 bases between them. The CDR3 has 13 amino acids.